This passage covers 9 T cell receptor beta chains from one sample sequenced in a study of blood T cell repertoires in COVID-19. The assay was immunoSEQ multiplex PCR, and TCRdb's table has in-frame clones only and misses some. The table includes 110,000 or so clones, about four fifths detected once. Sequencing was carried out using peripheral blood. The origin of the receptors is a human donor in a cohort sampled during active COVID-19.

This chain links TRBV19 with TRBJ2-2; TRBD2 agrees at 8 bases. In germline, CDR1 is LNHDA, CDR2 SQIVND (reference sequence). This CDR3 is built from 18 residues. With V trimmed by 4 bases and J by 0 bases, 10 bases remained unmatched. As DNA, the CDR3 is TGTGCCAGTAGTAGAGGGACAATAGCGGGGACGAACACCGGGGAGCTGTTTTTT. Translated: CASSRGTIAGTNTGELFF.

The genes are TRBV4-3 and TRBJ2-1; 7 bases line up with TRBD1. CDR1 and CDR2 (germline): LGHNA, YSLEER. CDR3 size: 15 residues. Trimming took 3 bases from V and 6 from J; bases not matched to a gene: 8. The CDR3 bases are TGCGCCAGCAGCCATGGTACAGGGGATGGCAATGAGCAGTTCTTC. Translated, it gives CASSHGTGDGNEQFF.

V and J are TRBV7-6 and TRBJ2-1, with 7 positions matching TRBD1. CDR3 length: 16 amino acids. Germline values: CDR1 SGHVS, CDR2 FNYEAQ. The V gene end was trimmed by 3 bases and the J gene end by 0 bases; junction bases not matched to a gene: 5. CDR3 bases: TGTGCCAGCAGCTTTGGTGACAGGGACTCCTACAATGAGCAGTTCTTC. Translation gives CASSFGDRDSYNEQFF.

Relative to its sample, this clone is medium-sized (0.01 to 0.1%). The gene calls are TRBV6-5 and TRBJ2-1, with TRBD2 matching 8 bases. CDR1 MNHEY and CDR2 SVGAGI come from the germline V gene. This CDR3 is 15 amino acids long. The V gene end was trimmed by 0 bases and the J gene end by 4 bases; junction bases not matched to a gene: 2. The CDR3 sequence is CASSYSRGVYNEQFF. DNA for the CDR3: TGTGCCAGCAGTTACTCGCGGGGGGTTTACAATGAGCAGTTCTTC.

This rearrangement joins TRBV4-2 to TRBJ1-2; a weak D match, TRBD1 (5 bases). Germline V gene sequence: CDR1 LGHNA, CDR2 YNFKEQ. The V and J ends lost 0 bases and 4 bases respectively, with 18 bases between them. CDR3 size: 17 residues. The CDR3 sequence is CASSQDLGVGRVYGYTF. The CDR3 DNA reads TGTGCCAGCAGCCAAGATCTAGGGGTGGGCAGGGTCTATGGCTACACCTTC.

J is TRBJ1-6 and V is TRBV14; TRBD1 agrees at 8 bases. The V gene end was trimmed by 1 base and the J gene end by 9 bases; junction bases not matched to a gene: 8. The CDR3 runs 16 residues. CDR1 and CDR2 (germline): SGHDN, FVKESK. The CDR3 protein is CASSQGPRGLFSPLHF. CDR3 DNA: TGTGCCAGCAGCCAAGGCCCCAGGGGGCTGTTTTCACCCCTCCACTTT.

The chain links TRBV27 to TRBJ2-3; TRBD2 agrees at 15 bases. Germline V gene data show CDR1 as MNHEY and CDR2 as SMNVEV (reference sequence). The V gene end was trimmed by 5 bases and the J gene end by 0 bases; junction bases not matched to a gene: 6. The CDR3 spans 18 residues. CDR3 coding DNA: TGTGCCAGCAGTCCCGGACTAGCGGGGGGGAGTAGCACAGATACGCAGTATTTT. Translated, it gives CASSPGLAGGSSTDTQYF.

The genes are TRBV27 and TRBJ1-1, with 9 bases matching TRBD1. The CDR3 is 15 amino acids. Trimming at V came to 6 bases and at J to 7 bases, leaving 12 bases not matched to a gene. Germline V gene lookup returns CDR1 MNHEY and CDR2 SMNVEV (reference sequence). CDR3 protein: CASSPGDRANVEAFF. The CDR3 nucleotides read TGTGCCAGCAGCCCTGGGGACAGGGCCAACGTTGAAGCTTTCTTT.

V usage is TRBV18 and J usage is TRBJ2-5; 8 nucleotides agree with TRBD1. The CDR3 is made up of 16 amino acids. CDR1 is KGHSH and CDR2 is LQKENI in the germline V gene. The junction had 8 bases not matched to a gene; V was cut back by 0 bases and J by 5 bases. The CDR3: CASSPPDRAIGETQYF. Here the CDR3 DNA reads TGTGCCAGCTCACCACCGGACAGGGCTATTGGCGAGACCCAGTACTTC.